The subject of this entry is one T cell receptor beta chain. As yet, its antigen is unknown. Trimming shortened V by 0 bases and J by 8 bases, and 16 bases separated the two germline ends. The CDR3 covers 16 residues. Germline V gene lookup returns CDR1 MNHEY and CDR2 SVGAGI. Survey-level immunoSEQ v3.0 assays were run. Clones were sequenced by immunoSEQ multiplex PCR, and TCRdb holds only the in-frame ones, with some missing. The sample carries tens of thousands of clones, roughly 86% recorded once. The sample comes from a study of long-term antiretroviral therapy in people with HIV. The study, taken as a whole, reports: HIV repertoires spanned tighter CDR3 length ranges than controls did. All time points showed a repertoire dominated by clones expanded before ART. Relative to transplant donor controls, diversity remained lower despite increasing after ART.

Sequenced here: unsorted PBMCs, sampled 0.1 years before starting antiretroviral therapy. This sequence originates from a woman between 45 and 65 years old with HIV. The chain carries TRBV6-5 and TRBJ1-4, with D tentatively TRBD1 (6 bases). In DNA, the CDR3 is TGTGCCAGCAGTTACTCAGGCGCGGGGGCGGAGGAAAAACTGTTTTTT. Amino acids: CASSYSGAGAEEKLFF.